There are many counts of the clone carrying this T cell receptor beta chain. The data stem from a study of blood T cells in healthy people across ages. A second about 6 to 12 cycle PCR used barcoded and J-beta primers. A tag from a template-switch adaptor with 12 random nucleotides marked each cDNA molecule. Using its own MiXCR run on the 5' RACE reads, TCRdb lists one record per CDR3 protein. The table records 650,000 to 700,000 distinct CDR3 sequences, less than 40% of them present only once. V was cut by 2 bases and J by 10 bases, with 11 bases left in between. CDR3 length equals 12 residues. CDR1 is GTSNPN and CDR2 is SVGIG in the germline V gene (reference sequence).

This sequence was found in a woman older than 75 in good health. Sequencing was done on a sample of blood. V usage is TRBV30 and J usage is TRBJ1-4; D is uncertain. CDR3 protein: CAWSMTLRKLFF. The CDR3 nucleotides read TGTGCCTGGAGTATGACACTGAGAAAACTGTTTTTT.